The clone carrying this T cell receptor beta chain was picked up a small number of times. Its antigen is as yet unknown. The data belong to a study of T cell repertoires in cytomegalovirus infection. At the level of the study: Indications of both CMV infection and matching HLA type were provided by public TCR beta signatures.

TCRdb re-called the reads through MiXCR, storing one row per CDR3 protein. The sample has about 460,000 distinct CDR3 sequences; 11% are singletons. Overall study findings and caveats: The study found HLA-C-restricted CMV-specific TCR beta clonotypes dominating the ex vivo response.

The clonotype comes from a human donor in good health (CMV status not recorded). Some clones in this sample may be carry-over from other donors' samples. Sequencing was carried out using PBMCs.

CDR3 in amino acids: CASSSAGGVVRNGYTF. Here the CDR3 DNA reads TGTGCCAGTAGTAGCGCAGGTGGGGTAGTGAGGAATGGCTACACCTTC. The chain employs TRBV19 and TRBJ1-2; D remains unclear. Germline assignment: CDR1 LNHDA and CDR2 SQIVND (reference sequence). The CDR3 has 16 amino acids. The V end was cut by 4 bases, the J end by 6 bases, with 21 bases between.